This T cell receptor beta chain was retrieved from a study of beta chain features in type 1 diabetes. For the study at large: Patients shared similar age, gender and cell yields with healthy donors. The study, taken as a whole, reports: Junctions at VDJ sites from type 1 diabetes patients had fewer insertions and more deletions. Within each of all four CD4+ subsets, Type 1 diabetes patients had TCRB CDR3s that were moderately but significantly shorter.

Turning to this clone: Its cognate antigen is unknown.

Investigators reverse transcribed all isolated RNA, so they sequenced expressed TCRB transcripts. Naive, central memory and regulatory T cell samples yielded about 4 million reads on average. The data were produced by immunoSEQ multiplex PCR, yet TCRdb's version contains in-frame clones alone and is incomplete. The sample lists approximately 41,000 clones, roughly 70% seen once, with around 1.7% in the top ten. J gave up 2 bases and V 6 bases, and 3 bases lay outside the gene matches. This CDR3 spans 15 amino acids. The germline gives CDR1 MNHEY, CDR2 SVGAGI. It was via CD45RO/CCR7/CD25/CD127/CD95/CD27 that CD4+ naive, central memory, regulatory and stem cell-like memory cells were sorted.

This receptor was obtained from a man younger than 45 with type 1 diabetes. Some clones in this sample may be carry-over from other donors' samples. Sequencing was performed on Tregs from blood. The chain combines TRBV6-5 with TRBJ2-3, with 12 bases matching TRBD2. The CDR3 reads CASRGLAGYTDTQYF. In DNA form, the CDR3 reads TGTGCCAGCAGGGGACTAGCGGGTTACACAGATACGCAGTATTTT.